This T cell receptor beta chain was identified in a study of Ad26.COV2.S vaccination and SARS-CoV-2 variants. Study-level background: This donor came from the COV1001 trial of Ad26.COV2.S.

The data were produced by immunoSEQ multiplex PCR, yet TCRdb's version contains in-frame clones alone and is incomplete. The data show around 400,000 clones, 83% seen once. This CDR3 region has 14 residues. Trimming at V came to 6 bases and at J to 4 bases, leaving 7 bases not matched to a gene. Germline loops: CDR1 MGHRA, CDR2 YSYEKL. Treatment indicated: about 20 received Ad26.COV2.S at low or high dose, single or two shots; a few received placebo; per-sample allocation not given. Sampling was performed 63 days after the first vaccine or placebo injection. The chain uses TRBV4-1 and TRBJ2-3, with TRBD1 matching 7 bases. Material: peripheral blood, obtained in a trial of Ad26.COV2.S vaccine versus placebo. The clonotype was recovered from a person aged 18 to 65 who received the Ad26.COV2.S COVID-19 vaccine or a placebo. In nucleotides, the CDR3 is TGCGCCAGCAGGAAACAGGGGTTGGCAGATACGCAGTATTTT. Its translation: CASRKQGLADTQYF.